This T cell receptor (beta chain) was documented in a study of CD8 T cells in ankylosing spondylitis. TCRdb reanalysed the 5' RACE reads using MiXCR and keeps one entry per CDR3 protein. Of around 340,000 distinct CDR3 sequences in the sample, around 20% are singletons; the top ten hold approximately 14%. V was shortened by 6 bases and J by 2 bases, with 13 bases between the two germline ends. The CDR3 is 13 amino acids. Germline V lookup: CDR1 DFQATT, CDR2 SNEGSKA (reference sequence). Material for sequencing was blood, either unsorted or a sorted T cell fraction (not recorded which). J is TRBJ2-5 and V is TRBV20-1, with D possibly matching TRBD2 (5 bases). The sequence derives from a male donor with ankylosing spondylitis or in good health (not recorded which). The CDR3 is CSAEGFLQETQYF. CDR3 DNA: TGCAGTGCCGAGGGCTTTTTACAAGAGACCCAGTACTTC.